What follows are 27 T cell receptor beta chains derived from one specimen sequenced in a study of shared clonotypes between healthy human individuals. Libraries were prepared by immunoSEQ multiplex PCR; TCRdb keeps only in-frame clonotypes and omits some of them. The sample records 400,000 to 550,000 clones, approximately 79% being singletons. The sequencing input was PBMCs. The receptor set was obtained from a woman aged 40 to 55 in good health. Some clones in this sample may be carry-over from other donors' samples.

The chain has TRBV27 and TRBJ2-3; TRBD1 agrees at 9 bases. From germline, CDR1 is MNHEY and CDR2 SMNVEV (reference sequence). J gave up 1 base and V 5 bases, and 4 bases lay outside the gene matches. The CDR3 runs 15 residues. The CDR3 is CASSPRDRGTDTQYF. CDR3 DNA sequence: TGTGCCAGCAGTCCCCGGGACAGGGGCACAGATACGCAGTATTTT.

Points on this clone: In the same sample, other DNA sequences code for this CDR3. V gene TRBV18 combines with J gene TRBJ1-1; D perhaps matches TRBD1 (5 bases). V lost 6 bases and J 1 base, leaving 12 bases between the germline ends. Germline CDR1 and CDR2: KGHSH and LQKENI. The CDR3 consists of 14 residues. CDR3 in DNA: TGTGCCAGCTCTCCCGGGACGGGGAACACTGAAGCTTTCTTT. Encoded protein: CASSPGTGNTEAFF.

A few counts support this clone. CDR3 region: CASSPQTVGNSPLHF. CDR3 DNA: TGTGCCAGCTCACCACAGACAGTGGGGAATTCACCCCTCCACTTT. The gene calls are TRBV18 and TRBJ1-6, with D maybe TRBD1 (5 bases). CDR3 length: 15 amino acids. V dropped 1 base and J dropped 7 bases, with 11 bases sitting between them. Germline V gene data show CDR1 as KGHSH and CDR2 as LQKENI.

The V gene is TRBV30, the J gene TRBJ1-5; D ambiguous. The CDR3 loop spans 13 amino acids. The V end lost 4 bases, the J end lost 4 bases, and 11 bases lay between the germline ends. Per the germline V gene, CDR1 is GTSNPN and CDR2 is SVGIG (reference sequence). The chain's CDR3 is CAWNRRRNQPQHF. DNA of the CDR3: TGTGCCTGGAACCGCCGGAGGAATCAGCCCCAGCATTTT.

The rearrangement links TRBV9 to TRBJ2-2; TRBD2 matches at 7 bases. The CDR3 is 15 residues long. Germline V gives CDR1 SGDLS, CDR2 YYNGEE. The trim removed 5 bases at V and 2 bases at J, leaving 6 bases unmatched. The CDR3 coding sequence is TGTGCCAGCAGTCTTGGGACTACCAACACCGGGGAGCTGTTTTTT. Amino acid sequence: CASSLGTTNTGELFF.

The genes are TRBV5-4 and TRBJ2-2; no definite D call. Germline assignment: CDR1 SGHNT and CDR2 YYREEE (reference sequence). V lost 3 bases and J lost 7, with 13 bases in between. This CDR3 contains 14 residues. CDR3 loop: CASSYGPAGGELFF. The CDR3 DNA follows: TGTGCCAGCAGCTATGGACCTGCTGGCGGGGAGCTGTTTTTT.

This rearrangement joins TRBV7-9 to TRBJ1-1; 7 bases are shared with TRBD1. J gave up 5 bases and V 2 bases, and 11 bases lay outside the gene matches. From germline, CDR1 is SEHNR and CDR2 FQNEAQ (reference sequence). This CDR3 has 16 residues. The CDR3 DNA is TGTGCCAGCAGCTTAACACAGGGGATCAAGTCTACTGAAGCTTTCTTT. As protein: CASSLTQGIKSTEAFF.

The V call is TRBV7-7, the J call TRBJ2-5; 14 bases fit TRBD2. The CDR3 spans 16 residues. The J segment lost 4 bases and the V segment lost 1 base, leaving 2 bases of the junction unmatched. The germline V gene has CDR1 SSHAT and CDR2 FNYEAQ (reference sequence). CDR3 residues: CASSLGGTSGRETQYF. The DNA for the CDR3 is TGTGCCAGCAGCTTAGGGGGGACTAGCGGGAGAGAGACCCAGTACTTC.

The chain combines TRBV28 with TRBJ2-7; either TRBD1 or TRBD2 may fit D (5 bases each). V shed 7 bases and J shed 4 bases, with 17 bases lying between them. This CDR3 spans 14 amino acids. CDR1 MDHEN and CDR2 SYDVKM come from the germline V gene. The CDR3 loop is CASTEEGPKYEQYF. The DNA of the CDR3 is TGTGCCAGCACGGAAGAGGGGCCGAAGTACGAGCAGTACTTC.

V usage is TRBV27 and J usage is TRBJ2-7; D could derive from TRBD1 or TRBD2 (5 bases each). The CDR3 sequence is 15 residues long. Trimming removed 5 bases at V and 3 bases at J, with 17 bases between. Germline V gives CDR1 MNHEY, CDR2 SMNVEV (reference sequence). CDR3 amino acids: CASSPSRDPDYEQYF. The DNA for the CDR3 is TGTGCCAGCAGTCCCAGCCGGGACCCTGACTACGAGCAGTACTTC.

The chain joins TRBV5-1 to TRBJ1-1; 7 bases are shared with TRBD1. With V trimmed by 4 bases and J by 4 bases, 10 bases remained unmatched. CDR1 is SGHRS, CDR2 YFSETQ, per germline. There are 15 residues in the CDR3. The CDR3 loop reads CASSRDRQGPTEAFF. The CDR3 DNA follows: TGCGCCAGCAGCCGTGACCGACAGGGACCCACTGAAGCTTTCTTT.

The chain employs TRBV6-6 and TRBJ1-6; a weak D match, TRBD1 (6 bases). The CDR3 spans 16 residues. Germline V lookup: CDR1 MNHNY, CDR2 SVGAGI (reference sequence). The V and J ends lost 0 bases and 6 bases respectively, with 12 bases between them. The CDR3 here is CASSYSQGFGNSPLHF. DNA for the CDR3: TGTGCCAGCAGTTACTCCCAGGGGTTCGGTAATTCACCCCTCCACTTT.

The V and J genes are TRBV19 and TRBJ1-5, with 8 positions matching TRBD1. The CDR3 covers 14 residues. The germline V gene has CDR1 LNHDA and CDR2 SQIVND (reference sequence). After removal of 3 bases from V and 8 bases from J, the junction contained 6 bases not matched to a gene. The CDR3 protein is CASSIGQGLEPQHF. CDR3 sequence (DNA): TGTGCCAGTAGTATCGGACAGGGTTTGGAGCCCCAGCATTTT.

On this clone itself: Other nucleotide sequences from this sample produce the same CDR3. The V call is TRBV5-1, the J call TRBJ2-5; no reliable D call. Trimming removed 3 bases at V and 1 base at J, with 7 bases between. The CDR3 loop spans 13 amino acids. Germline lookup yields CDR1 SGHRS and CDR2 YFSETQ. The DNA for the CDR3 is TGCGCCAGCAGCTGGGATTCCCAAGAGACCCAGTACTTC. It is translated as CASSWDSQETQYF.

The chain is built from TRBV28 and TRBJ2-3, with D unresolved. This CDR3 has 15 amino acids. The V gene's germline CDR1 is MDHEN and CDR2 SYDVKM. Trimming pared 4 bases from V and 4 bases from J, leaving 15 bases between. CDR3 protein: CASSSAALSADTQYF. For the CDR3, the DNA is TGTGCCAGCAGTTCCGCAGCGTTGAGCGCAGATACGCAGTATTTT.

The rearrangement links TRBV29-1 to TRBJ2-3; 7 bases match TRBD2. Germline-derived CDR1 and CDR2 are SQVTM and ANQGSEA. This CDR3 contains 14 residues. With 5 bases clipped from V and 5 bases from J, the junction kept 10 bases outside the gene matches. The CDR3 region has the DNA TGCAGCGTTTCGGGAGCCCCGGGGGGAGATACGCAGTATTTT. Translation gives CSVSGAPGGDTQYF.

This chain joins TRBV5-8 and TRBJ1-5; 9 bases fit TRBD1. Trimming removed 4 bases from V and 4 bases from J; junction bases left unmatched: 6. The V gene's germline CDR1 is SGHTS and CDR2 YDEGEE. This CDR3 is 15 amino acids long. CDR3 in amino acids: CASSIGTGRNQPQHF. The CDR3 DNA is TGTGCCAGCAGCATTGGGACAGGGCGGAATCAGCCCCAGCATTTT.

The chain recombines TRBV6-4 with TRBJ2-1, with 9 bases that match TRBD2. J gave up 2 bases and V 0 bases, and 5 bases lay outside the gene matches. The CDR3 runs to 17 residues. Germline-derived CDR1 and CDR2 are MRHNA and SNTAGT. The CDR3 DNA follows: TGTGCCAGCAGTGACTCAGGGATAGCGGGAGCCTACAATGAGCAGTTCTTC. Translating it yields CASSDSGIAGAYNEQFF.

The chain joins TRBV27 to TRBJ1-6; tentatively, D is TRBD1 (6 bases). V was cut by 5 bases and J by 7 bases, with 18 bases left in between. The CDR3 has 16 residues. Germline V gives CDR1 MNHEY, CDR2 SMNVEV (reference sequence). The CDR3 bases are TGTGCCAGCAGTCCCAGCCCCATGACAGGAAATTCACCCCTCCACTTT. It specifies CASSPSPMTGNSPLHF.

This clone was seen only a few times. A junction boundary mismatches the germline segment, possibly from a read error. The V call is TRBV14, the J call TRBJ1-1, with D possibly TRBD1 on 5 matching bases. CDR3 length equals 10 residues. The V gene's germline CDR1 is SGHDN and CDR2 FVKESK. The CDR3 sequence: CASSQDRDPF. The CDR3 DNA sequence: TGTGCCAGCAGCCAAGATCGGGACCCCTTT. Full variable domain (rest looked up from reference TRBV14 and TRBJ1-1): EAGVTQFPSHSVIEKGQTVTLRCDPISGHDNLYWYRRVMGKEIKFLLHFVKESKQDESGMPNNRFLAERTGGTYSTLKVQPAELEDSGVYFCASSQDRDPFGQGTRLTVV.

This chain joins TRBV19 and TRBJ2-7; unclear D gene. Trimming removed 3 bases from V and 12 bases from J, with 21 bases in between. Germline V gene data show CDR1 as LNHDA and CDR2 as SQIVND (reference sequence). The CDR3 totals 14 residues. The CDR3 DNA is TGTGCCAGTAGTATGGGCGGACGAGAAGGTGTGAGGTACTTC. It yields the protein CASSMGGREGVRYF.

The V gene is TRBV2, the J gene TRBJ2-6, with 8 bases that match TRBD1. The CDR3 has 15 amino acids. Per germline, CDR1 SNHLY and CDR2 FYNNEI. The CDR3 nucleotides read TGTGCAACGAGACAGGGGAGGTCTGGGGCCAACGTCCTGACTTTC. It codes for CATRQGRSGANVLTF.

The chain links TRBV5-4 to TRBJ2-5; a weak D match, TRBD2 (6 bases). The CDR3 has 14 residues. The germline CDR1 and CDR2 sequences are SGHNT and YYREEE (reference sequence). Trimming took 3 bases from V and 5 from J, leaving 14 bases between them. CDR3 residues: CASSWDSSSETQYF. In DNA form, the CDR3 reads TGTGCCAGCAGCTGGGACTCGTCGAGCGAGACCCAGTACTTC.

Only one count was recorded for this clone. This chain links TRBV18 with TRBJ2-5, with 9 positions matching TRBD2. Germline trimming cut 0 bases from V and 5 bases from J; bases unmatched to any gene: 7. Looked up from germline, CDR1 is KGHSH and CDR2 is LQKENI. The CDR3 spans 16 residues. DNA of the CDR3: TGTGCCAGCTCACCACCGGTAGCGGGAGCTGGCGAGACCCAGTACTTC. Residues: CASSPPVAGAGETQYF.

This sequence joins TRBV5-1 and TRBJ2-2; possible D gene TRBD1, 5 bases. Trimming stripped 0 bases from V and 7 bases from J, with 10 bases between. CDR3 length: 14 residues. In germline, CDR1 is SGHRS, CDR2 YFSETQ. DNA of the CDR3: TGCGCCAGCAGCTTGGGACAGTCTGGCGGGGAGCTGTTTTTT. Translating it yields CASSLGQSGGELFF.

This chain joins TRBV19 and TRBJ1-1; tentative D call: TRBD1 (6 bases). CDR1 LNHDA and CDR2 SQIVND come from the germline V gene (reference sequence). The CDR3 runs 14 residues. V was cut by 4 bases and J by 0 bases, with 9 bases left in between. In DNA, the CDR3 is TGTGCCAGTAGTAAGGACAGAATGAACACTGAAGCTTTCTTT. Translation: CASSKDRMNTEAFF.

This clone was picked up a small number of times. This chain joins TRBV5-6 and TRBJ2-7; D assignment may be TRBD1 or TRBD2 (5 bases each). The CDR3 has 14 amino acids. The germline gives CDR1 SGHDT, CDR2 YYEEEE. V lost 1 base, J lost 3 bases, and 11 bases lay in between. The CDR3 here is CASSLYGAVYEQYF. The CDR3 bases are TGTGCCAGCAGCTTGTACGGGGCTGTCTACGAGCAGTACTTC.